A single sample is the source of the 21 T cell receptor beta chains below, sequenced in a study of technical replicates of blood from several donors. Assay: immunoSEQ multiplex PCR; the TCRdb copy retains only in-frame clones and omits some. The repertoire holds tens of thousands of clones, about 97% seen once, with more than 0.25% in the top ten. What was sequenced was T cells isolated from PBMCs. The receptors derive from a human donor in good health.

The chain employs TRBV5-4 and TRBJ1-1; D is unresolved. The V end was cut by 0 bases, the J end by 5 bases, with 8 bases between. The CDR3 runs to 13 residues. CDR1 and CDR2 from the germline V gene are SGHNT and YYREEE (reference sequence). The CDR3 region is CASSLAVLTEAFF. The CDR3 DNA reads TGTGCCAGCAGCTTGGCCGTTTTGACTGAAGCTTTCTTT. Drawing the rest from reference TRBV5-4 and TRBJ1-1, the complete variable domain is ETGVTQSPTHLIKTRGQQVTLRCSSQSGHNTVSWYQQALGQGPQFIFQYYREEENGRGNFPPRFSGLQFPNYSSELNVNALELDDSALYLCASSLAVLTEAFFGQGTRLTVV.

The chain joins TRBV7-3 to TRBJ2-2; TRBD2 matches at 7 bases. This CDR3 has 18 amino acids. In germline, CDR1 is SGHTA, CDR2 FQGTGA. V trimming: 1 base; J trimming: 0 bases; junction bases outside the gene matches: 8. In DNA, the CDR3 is TGTGCCAGCAGCTTAATCCCGGCCGCGGGGGCGAACACCGGGGAGCTGTTTTTT. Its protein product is CASSLIPAAGANTGELFF.

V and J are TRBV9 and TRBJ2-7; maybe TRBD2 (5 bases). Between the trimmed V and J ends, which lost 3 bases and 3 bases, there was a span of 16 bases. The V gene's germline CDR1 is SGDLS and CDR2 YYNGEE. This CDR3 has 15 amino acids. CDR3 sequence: CASSDSADSLYEQYF. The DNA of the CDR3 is TGTGCCAGCAGCGACTCGGCGGACTCCCTCTACGAGCAGTACTTC.

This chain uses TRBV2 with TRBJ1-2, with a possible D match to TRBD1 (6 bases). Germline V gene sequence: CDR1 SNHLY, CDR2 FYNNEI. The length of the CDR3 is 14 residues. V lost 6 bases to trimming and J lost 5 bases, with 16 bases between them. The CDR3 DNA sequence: TGTGCCAGCAGCGGTACCGGGACATCTTATGGCTACACCTTC. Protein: CASSGTGTSYGYTF.

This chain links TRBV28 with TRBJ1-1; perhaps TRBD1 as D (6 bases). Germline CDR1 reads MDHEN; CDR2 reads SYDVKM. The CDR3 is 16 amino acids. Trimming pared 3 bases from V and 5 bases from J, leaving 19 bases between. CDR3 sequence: CASSFHFQGRGTEAFF. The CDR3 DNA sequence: TGTGCCAGCAGTTTCCATTTTCAGGGGAGGGGAACTGAAGCTTTCTTT.

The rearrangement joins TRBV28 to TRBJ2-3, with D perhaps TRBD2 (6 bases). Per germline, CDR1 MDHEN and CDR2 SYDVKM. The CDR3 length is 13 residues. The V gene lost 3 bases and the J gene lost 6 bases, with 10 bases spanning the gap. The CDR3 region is CASSFSAGDTQYF. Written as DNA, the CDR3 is TGTGCCAGCAGTTTCTCCGCGGGGGATACGCAGTATTTT.

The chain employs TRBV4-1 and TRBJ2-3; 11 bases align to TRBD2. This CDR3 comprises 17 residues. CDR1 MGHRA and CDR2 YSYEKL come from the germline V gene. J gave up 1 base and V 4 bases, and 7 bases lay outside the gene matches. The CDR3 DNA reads TGCGCCAGCAGCCCCCTGGGTAGCGGGAGGGGCACAGATACGCAGTATTTT. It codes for CASSPLGSGRGTDTQYF.

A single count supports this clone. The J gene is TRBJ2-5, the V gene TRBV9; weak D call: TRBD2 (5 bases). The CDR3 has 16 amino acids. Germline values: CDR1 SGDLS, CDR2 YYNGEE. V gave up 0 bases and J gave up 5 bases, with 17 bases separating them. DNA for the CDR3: TGTGCCAGCAGCGTAGGGGCTAGCAATTCCGTCGAGACCCAGTACTTC. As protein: CASSVGASNSVETQYF.

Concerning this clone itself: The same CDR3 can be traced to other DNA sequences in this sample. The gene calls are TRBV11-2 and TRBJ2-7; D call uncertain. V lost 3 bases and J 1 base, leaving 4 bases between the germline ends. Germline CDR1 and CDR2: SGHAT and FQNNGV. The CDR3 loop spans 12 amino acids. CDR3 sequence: CASSFLSYEQYF. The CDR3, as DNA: TGTGCCAGCAGCTTTCTTTCCTACGAGCAGTACTTC. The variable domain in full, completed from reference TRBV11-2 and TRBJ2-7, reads EAGVAQSPRYKIIEKRQSVAFWCNPISGHATLYWYQQILGQGPKLLIQFQNNGVVDDSQLPKDRFSAERLKGVDSTLKIQPAKLEDSAVYLCASSFLSYEQYFGPGTRLTVT.

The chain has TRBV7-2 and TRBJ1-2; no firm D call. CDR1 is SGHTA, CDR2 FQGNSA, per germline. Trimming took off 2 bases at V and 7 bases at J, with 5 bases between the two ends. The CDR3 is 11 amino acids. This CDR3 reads CASSLYIGYTF. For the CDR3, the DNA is TGTGCCAGCAGCTTATACATTGGCTACACCTTC.

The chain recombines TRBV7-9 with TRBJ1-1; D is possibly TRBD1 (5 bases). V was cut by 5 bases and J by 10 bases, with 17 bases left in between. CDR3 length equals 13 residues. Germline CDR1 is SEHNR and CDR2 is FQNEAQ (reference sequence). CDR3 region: CASSQGDQLGAFF. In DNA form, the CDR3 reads TGTGCCAGCAGCCAAGGGGATCAGCTGGGAGCTTTCTTT.

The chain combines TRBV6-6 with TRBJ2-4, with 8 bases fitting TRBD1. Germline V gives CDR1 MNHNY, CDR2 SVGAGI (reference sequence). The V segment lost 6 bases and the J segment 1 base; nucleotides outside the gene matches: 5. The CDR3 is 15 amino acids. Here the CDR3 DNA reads TGTGCCAGCAGCCTGGACAGGGCGGCCAAAAACATTCAGTACTTC. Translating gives CASSLDRAAKNIQYF.

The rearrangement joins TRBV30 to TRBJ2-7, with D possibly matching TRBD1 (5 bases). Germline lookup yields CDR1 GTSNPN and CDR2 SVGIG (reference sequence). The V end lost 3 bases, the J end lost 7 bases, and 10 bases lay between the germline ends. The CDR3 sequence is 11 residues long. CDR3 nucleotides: TGTGCCTGGAGGCAGAGACAGGAGCAGTACTTC. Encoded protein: CAWRQRQEQYF.

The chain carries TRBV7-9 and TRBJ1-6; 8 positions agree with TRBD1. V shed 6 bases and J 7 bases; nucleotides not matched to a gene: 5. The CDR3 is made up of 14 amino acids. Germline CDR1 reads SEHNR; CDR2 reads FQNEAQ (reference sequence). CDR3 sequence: CASSLQGDNSPLHF. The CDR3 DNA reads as TGTGCCAGCAGTTTACAGGGGGACAATTCACCCCTCCACTTT.

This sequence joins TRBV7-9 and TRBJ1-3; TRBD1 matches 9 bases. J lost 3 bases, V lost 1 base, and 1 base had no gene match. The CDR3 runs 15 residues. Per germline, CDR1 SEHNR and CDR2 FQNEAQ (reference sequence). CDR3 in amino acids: CASSLEDRGGNTIYF. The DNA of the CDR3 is TGTGCCAGCAGCTTAGAGGACAGGGGTGGAAACACCATATATTTT.

Here the CDR3 reads CASSSTGENGEQYF. CDR3 bases: TGTGCCAGCAGCTCGACAGGGGAGAATGGCGAGCAGTACTTC. The V call is TRBV28, the J call TRBJ2-7, with 8 bases identical to TRBD1. The junction had 10 bases not matched to a gene; V was cut back by 6 bases and J by 6 bases. CDR1 is MDHEN and CDR2 is SYDVKM in the germline V gene. This CDR3 is built from 14 residues.

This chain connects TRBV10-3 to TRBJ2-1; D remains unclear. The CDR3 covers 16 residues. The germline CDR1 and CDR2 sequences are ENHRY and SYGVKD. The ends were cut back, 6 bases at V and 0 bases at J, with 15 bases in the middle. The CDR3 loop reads CAIRETETSSYNEQFF. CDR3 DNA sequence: TGTGCCATCAGAGAAACCGAGACAAGCTCCTACAATGAGCAGTTCTTC.

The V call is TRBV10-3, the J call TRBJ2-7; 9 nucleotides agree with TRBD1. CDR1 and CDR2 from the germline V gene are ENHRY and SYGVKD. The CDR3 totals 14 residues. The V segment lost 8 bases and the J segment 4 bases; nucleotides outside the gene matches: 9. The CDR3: CAISLGQGTYEQYF. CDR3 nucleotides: TGTGCCATCTCCCTGGGACAGGGAACTTACGAGCAGTACTTC.

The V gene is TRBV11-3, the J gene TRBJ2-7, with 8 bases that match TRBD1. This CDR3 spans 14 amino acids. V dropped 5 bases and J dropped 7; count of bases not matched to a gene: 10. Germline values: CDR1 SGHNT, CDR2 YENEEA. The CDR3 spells CASSLRTGTEEQYF. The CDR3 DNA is TGTGCCAGCAGCCTCCGGACAGGGACGGAAGAGCAGTACTTC.

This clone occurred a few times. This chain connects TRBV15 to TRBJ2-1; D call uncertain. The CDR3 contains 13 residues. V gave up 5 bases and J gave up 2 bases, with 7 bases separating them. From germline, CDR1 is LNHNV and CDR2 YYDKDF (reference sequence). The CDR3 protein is CATSHLPYNEQFF. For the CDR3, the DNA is TGTGCCACCAGCCATCTACCCTACAATGAGCAGTTCTTC.

The CDR3 sequence: CANISYSPYEQYF. CDR3 DNA: TGTGCCAACATCAGTTATTCCCCCTACGAGCAGTACTTC. The chain combines TRBV28 with TRBJ2-7, with D hard to call. The CDR3 covers 13 residues. V lost 10 bases, J lost 2 bases, and 15 bases lay in between. The germline CDR1 and CDR2 sequences are MDHEN and SYDVKM.